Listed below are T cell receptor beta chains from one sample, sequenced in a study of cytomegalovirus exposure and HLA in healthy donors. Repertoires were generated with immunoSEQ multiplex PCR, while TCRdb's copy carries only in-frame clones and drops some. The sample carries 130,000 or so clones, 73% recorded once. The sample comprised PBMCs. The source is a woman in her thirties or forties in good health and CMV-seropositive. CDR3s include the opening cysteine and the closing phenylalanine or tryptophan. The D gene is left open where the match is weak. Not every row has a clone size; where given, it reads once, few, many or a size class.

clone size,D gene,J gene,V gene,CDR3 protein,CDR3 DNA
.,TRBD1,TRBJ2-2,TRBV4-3,CASSQGTGGTGELFF,TGCGCCAGCAGCCAAGGGACAGGGGGCACCGGGGAGCTGTTTTTT
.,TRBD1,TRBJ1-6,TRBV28,CASSTPGQAVSNLHF,TGTGCCAGCAGTACCCCGGGACAGGCCGTTAGTAACCTCCACTTT
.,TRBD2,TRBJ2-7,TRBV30,CAWKGVAGAFYEQYF,TGTGCCTGGAAAGGGGTTGCGGGAGCCTTCTACGAGCAGTACTTC
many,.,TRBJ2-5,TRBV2,CASSEALRGAGYF,TGTGCCAGCAGTGAAGCCCTGCGGGGCGCGGGGTACTTC
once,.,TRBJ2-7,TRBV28,CASTDRRSSYEQYF,TGTGCCAGCACCGACAGGAGGAGCTCCTACGAGCAGTACTTC
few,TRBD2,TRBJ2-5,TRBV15,CATSRDPTSGKETQYF,TGTGCCACCAGCAGAGATCCCACTAGCGGAAAAGAGACCCAGTACTTC
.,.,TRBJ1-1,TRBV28,CASNIRVGTEAFF,TGTGCCAGCAATATACGGGTGGGTACTGAAGCTTTCTTT
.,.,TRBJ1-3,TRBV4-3,CASSQDSGDYSGNTIYF,TGCGCCAGCAGCCAAGATTCCGGGGACTACTCTGGAAACACCATATATTTT
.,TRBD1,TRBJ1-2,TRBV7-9,CASSRTGDNYGYTF,TGTGCCAGCAGCCGGACAGGGGATAACTATGGCTACACCTTC
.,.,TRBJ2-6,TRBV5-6,CASSLYLISGANVLTF,TGTGCCAGCAGCTTGTATTTAATCTCTGGGGCCAACGTCCTGACTTTC
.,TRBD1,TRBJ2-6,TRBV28,CATGTGGSGANVLTF,TGTGCCACCGGGACAGGGGGCTCTGGGGCCAACGTCCTGACTTTC
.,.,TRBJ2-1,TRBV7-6,CASSPHANVPNNEQFF,TGTGCCAGCAGCCCTCACGCCAACGTACCTAACAATGAGCAGTTCTTC
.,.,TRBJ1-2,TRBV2,CASSQTQGPGYTF,TGTGCCAGCAGCCAAACTCAGGGTCCTGGCTACACCTTC
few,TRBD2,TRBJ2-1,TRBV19,CASSIRSSGSSYNEQFF,TGTGCCAGTAGTATTCGTTCCAGCGGGAGCTCCTACAATGAGCAGTTCTTC
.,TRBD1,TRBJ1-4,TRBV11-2,CASSLLRDSTTNEKLFF,TGTGCCAGCAGCCTCCTGAGGGACAGCACAACTAATGAAAAACTGTTTTTT
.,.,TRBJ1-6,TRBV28,CASIPGGTLDNSPLHF,TGTGCCAGCATCCCGGGGGGGACGCTTGATAATTCACCCCTCCACTTT
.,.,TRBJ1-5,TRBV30,CAWSGNGHNQPQHF,TGTGCCTGGAGTGGGAACGGACACAATCAGCCCCAGCATTTT
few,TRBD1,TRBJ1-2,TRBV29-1,CSVGDREVGYGYTF,TGCAGCGTGGGGGACAGGGAAGTCGGCTATGGCTACACCTTC
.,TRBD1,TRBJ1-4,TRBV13,CASSIWDRGGEKLFF,TGTGCCAGCAGCATATGGGACAGGGGAGGCGAAAAACTGTTTTTT
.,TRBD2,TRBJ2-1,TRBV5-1,CASSWGPGTRTNEQFF,TGCGCCAGCAGCTGGGGCCCCGGGACTAGAACAAATGAGCAGTTCTTC
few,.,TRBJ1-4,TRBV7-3,CASVGGALFF,TGTGCCAGCGTCGGGGGGGCTTTGTTTTTT
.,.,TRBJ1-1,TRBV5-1,CASSLGGGAEAFF,TGCGCCAGCAGCTTGGGAGGGGGGGCTGAAGCTTTCTTT
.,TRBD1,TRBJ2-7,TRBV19,CASSIGVDRGHEQYF,TGTGCCAGTAGTATAGGAGTGGACAGGGGTCACGAGCAGTACTTC
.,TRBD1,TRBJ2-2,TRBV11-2,CASSLVGQGRRVGTGELFF,TGTGCCAGCAGCTTAGTTGGACAGGGTCGGCGGGTGGGCACCGGGGAGCTGTTTTTT
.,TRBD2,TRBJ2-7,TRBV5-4,CASTRGGLGSYEQYF,TGTGCCAGCACCCGAGGGGGACTAGGCTCCTACGAGCAGTACTTC
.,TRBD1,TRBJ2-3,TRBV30,CAWSIDRGTDTQYF,TGTGCCTGGAGCATCGACAGGGGGACAGATACGCAGTATTTT
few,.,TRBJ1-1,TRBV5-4,CASSQDGGTEAFF,TGTGCCAGCAGCCAAGACGGGGGCACTGAAGCTTTCTTT
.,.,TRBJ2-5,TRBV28,CASSLYSYSETQYF,TGTGCCAGCAGTTTATATTCATACTCAGAGACCCAGTACTTC
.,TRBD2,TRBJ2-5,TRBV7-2,CASSSRGLAGRETQYF,TGTGCCAGCAGCTCGCGGGGACTAGCGGGAAGAGAGACCCAGTACTTC